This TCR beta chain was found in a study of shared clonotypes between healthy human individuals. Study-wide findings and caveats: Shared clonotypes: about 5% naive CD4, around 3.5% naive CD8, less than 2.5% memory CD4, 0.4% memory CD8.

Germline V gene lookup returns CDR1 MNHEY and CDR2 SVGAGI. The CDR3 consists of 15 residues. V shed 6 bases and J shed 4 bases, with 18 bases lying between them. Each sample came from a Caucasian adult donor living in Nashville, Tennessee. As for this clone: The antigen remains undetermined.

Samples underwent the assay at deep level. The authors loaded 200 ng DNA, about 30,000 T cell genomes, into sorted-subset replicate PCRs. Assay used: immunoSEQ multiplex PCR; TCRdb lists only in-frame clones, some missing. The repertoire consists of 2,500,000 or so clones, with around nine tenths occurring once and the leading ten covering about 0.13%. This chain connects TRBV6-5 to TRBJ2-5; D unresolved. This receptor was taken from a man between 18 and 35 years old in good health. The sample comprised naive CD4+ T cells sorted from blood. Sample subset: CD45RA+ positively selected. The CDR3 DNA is TGTGCCAGCAGCCTACTATATGGGGATCGAGAGACCCAGTACTTC. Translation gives CASSLLYGDRETQYF.